One sample yielded the 6 T cell receptor beta chains listed below, sequenced in a study of cytomegalovirus exposure and HLA in healthy donors (dated by TCRdb to about 2017). Library preparation used the immunoSEQ multiplex PCR assay. As stored in TCRdb, this immuneACCESS dataset retains in-frame rearrangements with V and J assigned. A fraction of the clones does not appear; measured against another copy, unresolved V genes explain less than half of the discrepancy, and the remainder lacks a known reason. The sample records 200,000 to 300,000 clones, 87% of which are singletons. The ten most abundant clones make up approximately 12% of the sample. Input material: PBMCs. The receptors originated from a young man in good health and CMV-seropositive.

This clone has a single count. V usage is TRBV13 and J usage is TRBJ2-7, with TRBD1 identical over 7 bases. V trimming: 5 bases; J trimming: 1 base; junction bases outside the gene matches: 11. Germline-derived CDR1 and CDR2 are PRHDT and FYEKMQ (reference sequence). This CDR3 is 16 amino acids long. DNA for the CDR3: TGTGCCAGCAGCCATAGACAGGGCGGAATTTCCTACGAGCAGTACTTC. Its translation: CASSHRQGGISYEQYF.

The chain couples TRBV6-5 to TRBJ2-3; D unresolved. The CDR3 loop spans 16 amino acids. CDR1 MNHEY and CDR2 SVGAGI come from the germline V gene. The V end was cut by 0 bases, the J end by 4 bases, with 14 bases between. CDR3 region: CASSYSPRRFADTQYF. CDR3 coding DNA: TGTGCCAGCAGTTACTCTCCCCGGAGATTCGCAGATACGCAGTATTTT.

The rearrangement links TRBV2 to TRBJ1-1; D not certain. V shed 2 bases and J shed 4 bases, with 5 bases lying between them. Germline V gene sequence: CDR1 SNHLY, CDR2 FYNNEI. The CDR3 contains 12 residues. The CDR3, as DNA: TGTGCCAGCAGTGAAATGCCCACTGAAGCTTTCTTT. Amino acids: CASSEMPTEAFF.

The J gene is TRBJ1-2, the V gene TRBV28, with D perhaps matching TRBD1 (6 bases). CDR3 size: 14 residues. The V gene lost 4 bases and the J gene lost 0 bases, with 9 bases spanning the gap. Looked up from germline, CDR1 is MDHEN and CDR2 is SYDVKM. The CDR3 region has the DNA TGTGCCAGCAGTTCCGGACAGTCTAACTATGGCTACACCTTC. It translates to CASSSGQSNYGYTF.

Only one count was recorded for this clone. The chain joins TRBV6-5 to TRBJ1-2; D is uncertain. CDR1 is MNHEY, CDR2 SVGAGI, per germline. Trimming shortened V by 5 bases and J by 4 bases, and 11 bases separated the two germline ends. The CDR3 runs 13 residues. The CDR3 here is CASSPDPSYGYTF. The CDR3 nucleotides read TGTGCCAGCAGTCCAGATCCCTCCTATGGCTACACCTTC.

V usage is TRBV7-8 and J usage is TRBJ2-1; D is possibly TRBD2 (6 bases). The CDR3 is 14 amino acids. The germline gives CDR1 SGHVS, CDR2 FQNEAQ. Trimming shortened V by 6 bases and J by 4 bases, and 13 bases separated the two germline ends. As DNA, the CDR3 is TGTGCCAGCAGTTATGGGACTCCGTACAATGAGCAGTTCTTC. It specifies CASSYGTPYNEQFF.